These 5 T cell receptor beta chains were sequenced from one sample in a study of T cell repertoires in cytomegalovirus infection. MiXCR, applied by TCRdb to the reads, yields one record per CDR3 protein. The sample includes around 630,000 distinct CDR3 sequences, 24% of them seen just once. Sequencing was carried out using CD8+ T cells from PBMCs. These receptors were collected from a human donor in good health (CMV status not recorded). Some clones in this sample may be carry-over from other donors' samples.

The genes are TRBV5-6 and TRBJ1-1, with a tentative D call TRBD1 (5 bases). Germline V lookup: CDR1 SGHDT, CDR2 YYEEEE. Trimming removed 1 base at V and 2 bases at J, with 9 bases between. This CDR3 spans 14 amino acids. CDR3 DNA sequence: TGTGCCAGCAGCTTGAGTGGGACCAACACTGAAGCTTTCTTT. As protein: CASSLSGTNTEAFF.

This clonotype was seen only a few times. The CDR3 nucleotides are TGTGCCAGCAGATCCCGGGGAGGGAGCAATCAGCCCCAGCATTTT. Its protein product is CASRSRGGSNQPQHF. The chain recombines TRBV2 with TRBJ1-5; no definite D call. The CDR3 has 15 amino acids. V was trimmed by 6 bases and J by 1 base, leaving 13 bases between them. Germline V gene sequence: CDR1 SNHLY, CDR2 FYNNEI.

This clonotype has more than one count but fewer than ten. This rearrangement joins TRBV6-6 to TRBJ2-1; 11 bases are a match to TRBD2. CDR3 size: 16 residues. The germline V gene has CDR1 MNHNY and CDR2 SVGAGI (reference sequence). Unmatched junction bases numbered 5, after V lost 2 bases and J lost 5 bases. For the CDR3, the DNA is TGTGCCAGCAGTTACCCCACTAGCGGGGGACACAATGAGCAGTTCTTC. It codes for CASSYPTSGGHNEQFF.

This clonotype was counted ten times or more. The rearrangement joins TRBV7-2 to TRBJ1-2; perhaps TRBD1 as D (5 bases). The CDR3 length is 14 residues. Germline V lookup: CDR1 SGHTA, CDR2 FQGNSA. The V end lost 4 bases, the J end lost 0 bases, and 9 bases lay between the germline ends. The CDR3 sequence: CASSSTDSNYGYTF. DNA of the CDR3: TGTGCCAGCAGCTCGACAGATTCTAACTATGGCTACACCTTC.

This clonotype was counted a few times. The chain recombines TRBV18 with TRBJ1-5, with a tentative D call TRBD1 (5 bases). There are 14 residues in the CDR3. Germline V gene sequence: CDR1 KGHSH, CDR2 LQKENI. Trimming took off 6 bases at V and 6 bases at J, with 15 bases between the two ends. CDR3 coding DNA: TGTGCCAGCTCCCAGGGCAGCCCTTCTCAGCCCCAGCATTTT. Encoded protein: CASSQGSPSQPQHF.